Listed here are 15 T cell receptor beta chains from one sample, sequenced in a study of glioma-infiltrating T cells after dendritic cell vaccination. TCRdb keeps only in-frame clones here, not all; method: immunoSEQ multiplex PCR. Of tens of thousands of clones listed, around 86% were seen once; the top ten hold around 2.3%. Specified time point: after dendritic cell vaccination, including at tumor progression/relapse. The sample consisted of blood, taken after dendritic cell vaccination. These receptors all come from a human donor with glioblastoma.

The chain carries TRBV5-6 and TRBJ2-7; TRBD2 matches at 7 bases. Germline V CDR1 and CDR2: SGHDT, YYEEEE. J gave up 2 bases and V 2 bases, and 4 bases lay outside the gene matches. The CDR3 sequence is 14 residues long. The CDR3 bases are TGTGCCAGCAGCTTTAAGGGAGGGGCCTACGAGCAGTACTTC. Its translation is CASSFKGGAYEQYF.

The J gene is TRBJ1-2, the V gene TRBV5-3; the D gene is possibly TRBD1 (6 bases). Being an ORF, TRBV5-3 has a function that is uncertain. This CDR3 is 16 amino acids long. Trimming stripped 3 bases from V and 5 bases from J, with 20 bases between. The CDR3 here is CARSCPYRVLGYGYTF. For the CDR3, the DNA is TGTGCCAGAAGCTGTCCCTACAGGGTACTGGGGTATGGCTACACCTTC.

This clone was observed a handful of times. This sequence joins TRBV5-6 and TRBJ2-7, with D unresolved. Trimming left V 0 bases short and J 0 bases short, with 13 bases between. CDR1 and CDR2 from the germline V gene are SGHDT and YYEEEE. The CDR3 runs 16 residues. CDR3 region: CASSLGAWARSYEQYF. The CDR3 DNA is TGTGCCAGCAGCTTGGGGGCCTGGGCTCGCTCCTACGAGCAGTACTTC. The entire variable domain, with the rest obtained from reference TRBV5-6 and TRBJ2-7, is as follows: DAGVTQSPTHLIKTRGQQVTLRCSPKSGHDTVSWYQQALGQGPQFIFQYYEEEERQRGNFPDRFSGHQFPNYSSELNVNALLLGDSALYLCASSLGAWARSYEQYFGPGTRLTVT.

CDR3 nucleotides: TGTGCCAGCAGCCCCTGGGGCGGGAGGGCAAATACGCAGTATTTT. Amino acids: CASSPWGGRANTQYF. The chain joins TRBV11-3 to TRBJ2-3; 9 nucleotides align to TRBD2. The germline gives CDR1 SGHNT, CDR2 YENEEA. CDR3 length: 15 residues. V trimming: 5 bases; J trimming: 7 bases; junction bases outside the gene matches: 10.

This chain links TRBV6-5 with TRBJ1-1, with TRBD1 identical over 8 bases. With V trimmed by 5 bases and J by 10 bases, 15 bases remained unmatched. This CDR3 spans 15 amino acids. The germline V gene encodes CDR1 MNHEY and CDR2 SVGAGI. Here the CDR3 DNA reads TGTGCCAGCAGTAGGGCTTGGCAGGGGGCTGTTGGAGCTTTCTTT. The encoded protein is CASSRAWQGAVGAFF.

The CDR3 DNA follows: TGCGCCAGCAGCCACCCCATTTCGGGGACCTACGAGCAGTACTTC. It encodes CASSHPISGTYEQYF. The chain has TRBV4-1 and TRBJ2-7; D perhaps matches TRBD2 (5 bases). V was pared by 3 bases and J by 2 bases, with 14 bases between. The CDR3 loop spans 15 amino acids. In germline, CDR1 is MGHRA, CDR2 YSYEKL.

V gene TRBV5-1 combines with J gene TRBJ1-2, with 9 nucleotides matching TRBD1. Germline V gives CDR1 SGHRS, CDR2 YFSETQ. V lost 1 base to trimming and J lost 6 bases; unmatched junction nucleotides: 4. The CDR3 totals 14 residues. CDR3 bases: TGCGCCAGCAGCTTGATGAGGACAGGGGATGGCTACACCTTC. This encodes CASSLMRTGDGYTF. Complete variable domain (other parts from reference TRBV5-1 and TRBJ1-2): KAGVTQTPRYLIKTRGQQVTLSCSPISGHRSVSWYQQTPGQGLQFLFEYFSETQRNKGNFPGRFSGRQFSNSRSEMNVSTLELGDSALYLCASSLMRTGDGYTFGSGTRLTVV.

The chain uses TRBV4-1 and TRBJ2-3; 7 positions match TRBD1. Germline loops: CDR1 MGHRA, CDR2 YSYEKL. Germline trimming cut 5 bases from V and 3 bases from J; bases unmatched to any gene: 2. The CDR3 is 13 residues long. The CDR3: CASSRQGTDTQYF. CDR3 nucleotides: TGCGCCAGCAGCAGACAGGGAACAGATACGCAGTATTTT.

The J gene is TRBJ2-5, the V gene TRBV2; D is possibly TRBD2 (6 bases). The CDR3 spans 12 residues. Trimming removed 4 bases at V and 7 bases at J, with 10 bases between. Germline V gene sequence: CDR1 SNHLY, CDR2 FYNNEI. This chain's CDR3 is CASSVRGGTQYF. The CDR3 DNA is TGTGCCAGCAGTGTACGGGGAGGGACCCAGTACTTC.

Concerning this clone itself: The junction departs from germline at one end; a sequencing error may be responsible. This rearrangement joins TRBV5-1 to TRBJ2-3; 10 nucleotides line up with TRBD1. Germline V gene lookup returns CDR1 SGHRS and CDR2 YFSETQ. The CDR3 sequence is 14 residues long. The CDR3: CASSLGQGRDTQYF. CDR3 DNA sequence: TGCGCCAGCAGTTTGGGACAGGGGAGAGATACGCAGTATTTT.

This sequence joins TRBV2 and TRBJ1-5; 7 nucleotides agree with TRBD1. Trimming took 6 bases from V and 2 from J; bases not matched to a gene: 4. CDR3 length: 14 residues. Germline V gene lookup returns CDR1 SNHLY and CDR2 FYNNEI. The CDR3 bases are TGTGCCAGCAGCAGGGACAGCGGCAATCAGCCCCAGCATTTT. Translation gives CASSRDSGNQPQHF.

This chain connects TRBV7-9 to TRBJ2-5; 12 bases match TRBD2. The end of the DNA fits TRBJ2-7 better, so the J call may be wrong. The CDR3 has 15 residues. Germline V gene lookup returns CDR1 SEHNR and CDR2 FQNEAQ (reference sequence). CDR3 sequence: CASSFRLAGDYEQYF. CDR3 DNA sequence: TGTGCCAGCAGCTTCCGACTAGCGGGGGACTACGAGCAGTACTTC.

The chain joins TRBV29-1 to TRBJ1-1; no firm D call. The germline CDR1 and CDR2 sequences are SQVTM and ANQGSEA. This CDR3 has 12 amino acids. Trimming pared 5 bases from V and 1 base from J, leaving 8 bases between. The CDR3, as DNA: TGCAGCGTTCAACCGAGGAACACTGAAGCTTTCTTT. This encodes CSVQPRNTEAFF.

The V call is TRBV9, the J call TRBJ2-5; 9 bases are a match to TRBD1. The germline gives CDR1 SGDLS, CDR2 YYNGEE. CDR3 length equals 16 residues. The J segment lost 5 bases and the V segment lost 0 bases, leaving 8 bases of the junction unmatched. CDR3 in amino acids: CASSVGPTGGVETQYF. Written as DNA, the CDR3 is TGTGCCAGCAGCGTAGGCCCGACAGGGGGAGTGGAGACCCAGTACTTC.

The CDR3 is CASSLDRVGAFF. The CDR3 coding sequence is TGCGCCAGCAGCCTCGACAGGGTCGGAGCTTTCTTT. This chain links TRBV5-1 with TRBJ1-1; 7 bases are shared with TRBD1. The V gene end was trimmed by 4 bases and the J gene end by 10 bases; junction bases not matched to a gene: 7. Germline CDR1 is SGHRS and CDR2 is YFSETQ. The CDR3 runs 12 residues.